The 20 T cell receptor beta chains in this list originate from one sample, sequenced in a study of CD8 T cells in Susac syndrome (dated by TCRdb to between 2018 and 2021). The library came from the immunoSEQ multiplex PCR assay. RNA was extracted using the RNeasy kit, and roughly 0.5 to 1 microgram was reverse transcribed with random hexamers. The public reads were reprocessed in TCRdb via fastp at Q25 and MiXCR, keeping in-frame beta chains. Every CDR3 protein is listed once, alongside the most common genes and DNA of its rows. This sample lists about 130,000 distinct CDR3 sequences; around 96% were detected once. Clones ranked in the top ten supply approximately 0.22% of the sample. Source material: CD8+ T cells from PBMCs. These receptors all come from a human donor with Susac syndrome.

This chain connects TRBV29-1 to TRBJ2-7; the D gene is possibly TRBD1 (6 bases). This CDR3 is 11 amino acids long. V was shortened by 6 bases and J by 3 bases, with 9 bases between the two germline ends. CDR1 and CDR2 from the germline V gene are SQVTM and ANQGSEA. The CDR3 spells CSVQDSYEQYF. The CDR3 coding sequence is TGCAGCGTCCAGGACAGCTACGAGCAGTACTTC.

This clonotype was recorded only once. The chain combines TRBV12-3 or TRBV12-4 with TRBJ1-2, with 7 bases lining up with TRBD1. The CDR3 totals 15 residues. V shed 1 base and J 3 bases; nucleotides not matched to a gene: 5. The CDR3: CASSLEAGGYYGYTF. The DNA of the CDR3 is TGTGCCAGCAGTTTAGAGGCAGGGGGATACTATGGCTACACCTTC.

The genes are TRBV3-1 and TRBJ2-5; TRBD1 or TRBD2 may be the D gene (5 bases each). The germline V gene encodes CDR1 LGHDT and CDR2 YNNKEL (reference sequence). With 0 bases removed from V and 5 bases from J, the gap between germline ends came to 16 bases. The CDR3 length is 16 residues. The CDR3 is CASSQDRGPGWETQYF. The CDR3, as DNA: TGTGCCAGCAGCCAAGATCGGGGCCCAGGGTGGGAGACCCAGTACTTC.

This chain links TRBV9 with TRBJ2-1; 8 bases match TRBD2. J lost 6 bases, V lost 3 bases, and 5 bases had no gene match. The CDR3 runs to 14 residues. CDR1 is SGDLS, CDR2 YYNGEE, per germline. The CDR3 loop reads CASSGGLDGNEQFF. CDR3 DNA sequence: TGTGCCAGCAGCGGGGGACTAGACGGCAATGAGCAGTTCTTC.

This rearrangement joins TRBV11-2 to TRBJ2-3; maybe TRBD2 (5 bases). This CDR3 has 18 residues. The ends were cut back, 5 bases at V and 4 bases at J, with 25 bases in the middle. Germline V CDR1 and CDR2: SGHAT, FQNNGV. CDR3 nucleotide sequence: TGTGCCAGCAGCGGCTCGGGGTCTCGGGAACGTCGGGCAGATACGCAGTATTTT. Translation: CASSGSGSRERRADTQYF.

This clonotype has just one count. The chain recombines TRBV4-1 with TRBJ2-7, with TRBD2 matching 9 bases. Per the germline V gene, CDR1 is MGHRA and CDR2 is YSYEKL. V lost 4 bases and J lost 1; bases outside the gene matches: 8. The CDR3 is 16 amino acids. The CDR3 DNA is TGCGCCAGCAGCCGGCTATTAGCGGGGGATTCCTACGAGCAGTACTTC. Translation: CASSRLLAGDSYEQYF.

V is TRBV6-4 and J is TRBJ2-6; 9 nucleotides match TRBD2. CDR3 length equals 14 residues. The germline gives CDR1 MRHNA, CDR2 SNTAGT. The J segment lost 11 bases and the V segment lost 4 bases, leaving 6 bases of the junction unmatched. In nucleotides, the CDR3 is TGTGCCAGCAGTGTCAGCGGGGGGTCCGACGTCCTGACTTTC. Its translation: CASSVSGGSDVLTF.

The rearrangement joins TRBV21-1 to TRBJ1-5. TRBV21-1 is a listed pseudogene. This CDR3 comprises 12 residues. The CDR3 loop reads CASTQSNQPQHF. For the CDR3, the DNA is TGTGCCAGCACGCAGAGTAATCAGCCCCAGCATTTT.

V is TRBV6-5 and J is TRBJ1-1; D gene ambiguous. This CDR3 contains 14 residues. Trimming took 4 bases from V and 4 from J, leaving 13 bases between them. Per germline, CDR1 MNHEY and CDR2 SVGAGI. CDR3 sequence: CASSSRGGSTEAFF. The CDR3 DNA reads TGTGCCAGCAGTTCACGGGGTGGGAGCACTGAAGCTTTCTTT.

The chain combines TRBV20-1 with TRBJ2-7, with 8 bases fitting TRBD1. This CDR3 is 12 amino acids long. J lost 4 bases, V lost 7 bases, and 6 bases had no gene match. Germline CDR1 and CDR2: DFQATT and SNEGSKA (reference sequence). CDR3 residues: CSVGQEGYEQYF. The CDR3 DNA sequence: TGCAGTGTGGGACAGGAGGGATACGAGCAGTACTTC.

The chain links TRBV9 to TRBJ2-7; D not resolved. CDR1 and CDR2 from the germline V gene are SGDLS and YYNGEE. There are 14 residues in the CDR3. V was cut by 3 bases and J by 3 bases, with 13 bases left in between. CDR3 residues: CASSGNDIYYEQYF. CDR3 in DNA: TGTGCCAGCAGCGGGAACGACATATACTACGAGCAGTACTTC. Combining the CDR3 with reference TRBV9 and TRBJ2-7 gives the whole variable domain DSGVTQTPKHLITATGQRVTLRCSPRSGDLSVYWYQQSLDQGLQFLIQYYNGEERAKGNILERFSAQQFPDLHSELNLSSLELGDSALYFCASSGNDIYYEQYFGPGTRLTVT.

The chain uses TRBV6-2 or TRBV6-3 and TRBJ1-1, with 8 positions matching TRBD1. The V gene end was trimmed by 0 bases and the J gene end by 2 bases; junction bases not matched to a gene: 5. The germline V gene encodes CDR1 MNHEY and CDR2 SVGEGT. This CDR3 spans 16 amino acids. CDR3 protein: CASSYSAGTGNTEAFF. CDR3 bases: TGTGCCAGCAGTTACTCGGCCGGGACAGGAAACACTGAAGCTTTCTTT.

The V call is TRBV13, the J call TRBJ2-5; D may be TRBD1 or TRBD2 (5 bases each). The germline CDR1 and CDR2 sequences are PRHDT and FYEKMQ (reference sequence). This CDR3 has 14 residues. The V end was cut by 6 bases, the J end by 1 base, with 12 bases between. CDR3 in DNA: TGTGCCAGCAGGGTGAGGGGAGCCCAAGAGACCCAGTACTTC. Its translation: CASRVRGAQETQYF.

The chain is built from TRBV7-9 and TRBJ2-7; TRBD1 might be the D (6 bases). The CDR3 is 16 amino acids. V lost 5 bases, J lost 0 bases, and 17 bases lay in between. Per the germline V gene, CDR1 is SEHNR and CDR2 is FQNEAQ (reference sequence). The CDR3 DNA reads TGTGCCAGCAGCAGCCGCGACAGGAGAATCTCCTACGAGCAGTACTTC. Translated, it gives CASSSRDRRISYEQYF.

This clonotype was recorded once. The chain uses TRBV6-5 and TRBJ2-1; D ambiguous. This CDR3 region has 11 residues. V was cut by 4 bases and J by 9 bases, with 7 bases left in between. Germline assignment: CDR1 MNHEY and CDR2 SVGAGI. Here the CDR3 DNA reads TGTGCCAGCAGTTCCCGTATTGAGCAGTTCTTC. Its translation is CASSSRIEQFF.

V and J are TRBV7-9 and TRBJ1-1, with TRBD1 as a possible D gene (5 bases). Between the trimmed V and J ends, which lost 11 bases and 5 bases, there was a span of 18 bases. Germline-derived CDR1 and CDR2 are SEHNR and FQNEAQ (reference sequence). The CDR3 is made up of 13 amino acids. Here the CDR3 DNA reads TGTGCCCTTTGGTCACCGGGGGTTACTGAAGCTTTCTTT. Encoded protein: CALWSPGVTEAFF.

The chain recombines TRBV30 with TRBJ2-5, with D perhaps TRBD1 (5 bases). Per germline, CDR1 GTSNPN and CDR2 SVGIG (reference sequence). This CDR3 is 14 amino acids long. V was clipped by 0 bases and J by 2 bases, with 10 bases between them. CDR3 nucleotides: TGTGCCTGGAGTGTAAACAGGCGTCAAGAGACCCAGTACTTC. Encoded protein: CAWSVNRRQETQYF.

The rearrangement uses TRBV13 and TRBJ2-7, with 12 bases that match TRBD2. V was clipped by 5 bases and J by 3 bases; unmatched bases: 2. Germline V CDR1 and CDR2: PRHDT, FYEKMQ (reference sequence). The CDR3 has 14 amino acids. The CDR3 region has the DNA TGTGCCAGCAGCATGACTAGCGGGAGCTACGAGCAGTACTTC. Residues: CASSMTSGSYEQYF.

The chain has TRBV27 and TRBJ2-7, with D perhaps matching TRBD2 (6 bases). In germline, CDR1 is MNHEY, CDR2 SMNVEV (reference sequence). Trimming took 6 bases from V and 5 from J, leaving 11 bases between them. This CDR3 contains 12 residues. The CDR3 sequence: CASSPEGDEQYF. CDR3 bases: TGTGCCAGCAGCCCGGAGGGTGACGAGCAGTACTTC.

This clonotype was seen a single time. This chain links TRBV18 with TRBJ2-1; D ambiguous. CDR1 and CDR2 from the germline V gene are KGHSH and LQKENI. V dropped 3 bases and J dropped 4 bases, with 7 bases sitting between them. The CDR3 is made up of 13 amino acids. CDR3 sequence: CASSPTVYNEQFF. CDR3 nucleotide sequence: TGTGCCAGCTCACCGACCGTATACAATGAGCAGTTCTTC.